These T cell receptor beta chains were read from a single sample in a study of breast tumors, draining lymph nodes, adjacent tissues. TCRdb reprocessed the multiplex PCR reads with MiXCR, giving one entry per CDR3 protein. The sample includes 33,000 or so distinct CDR3 sequences, approximately 63% seen only once; the top ten take 15% to 20%. Sequencing used breast tumor tissue. The receptors were gathered from a female donor with breast cancer. Some clones in this sample may be carry-over from other donors' samples. The CDR3 runs from the conserved cysteine through the conserved F or W. The D gene is left open where the match is weak. Clone size is given for some rows only: seen once, a few or many times, or a class if the clone is expanded.

V gene: TRBV10-1
J gene: TRBJ1-4
D gene: .
clone size: .
CDR3 DNA: TGCGCCAACCCAGCAACTAATGAAAAACTGTTTTTT
CDR3 protein: CANPATNEKLFF

V gene: TRBV7-9
J gene: TRBJ1-2
D gene: .
clone size: .
CDR3 DNA: TGTGCCAGCAGCTTAGATGAGGATGGCTACACCTTC
CDR3 protein: CASSLDEDGYTF

V gene: TRBV6-6
J gene: TRBJ1-2
D gene: TRBD1
clone size: many
CDR3 DNA: TGTGCCAGCAGCCGCCGACAGGGTGTAACCTATGGCTACACCTTC
CDR3 protein: CASSRRQGVTYGYTF

V gene: TRBV6-6
J gene: TRBJ2-6
D gene: .
clone size: .
CDR3 DNA: TGTGCCATCACCCCGGCGGGGGCCAACGTCCTGACTTTC
CDR3 protein: CAITPAGANVLTF

V gene: TRBV5-5
J gene: TRBJ2-7
D gene: TRBD1
clone size: .
CDR3 DNA: TGTGCCAGCAGCGGGGGACAGAGCTCCTACGAGCAGTACTTC
CDR3 protein: CASSGGQSSYEQYF

V gene: TRBV6-5
J gene: TRBJ1-6
D gene: TRBD1
clone size: .
CDR3 DNA: TGTGCCAGCAGCCCCCAGACAGGGGGCAGTTCACCCCTCCACTTT
CDR3 protein: CASSPQTGGSSPLHF

V gene: TRBV4-3
J gene: TRBJ2-3
D gene: TRBD2
clone size: many
CDR3 DNA: TGCGCCAGCAGCCAAACTCGACTAGCGGGCGTCACAGATACGCAGTATTTT
CDR3 protein: CASSQTRLAGVTDTQYF

V gene: TRBV11-2
J gene: TRBJ2-5
D gene: .
clone size: .
CDR3 DNA: TGTGCCAGCAGCTTAGTCCCGACTACCGGAGAGACCCAGTACTTC
CDR3 protein: CASSLVPTTGETQYF

V gene: TRBV20-1
J gene: TRBJ2-5
D gene: .
clone size: .
CDR3 DNA: TGCAGTGCTAGAGAGGGTTGGGGGGTTCTGTACTTC
CDR3 protein: CSAREGWGVLYF

V gene: TRBV11-3
J gene: TRBJ2-3
D gene: .
clone size: medium-sized
CDR3 DNA: TGTGCCAGCAGCTTTGGTTCACGCACAGATACGCAGTATTTT
CDR3 protein: CASSFGSRTDTQYF

V gene: TRBV9
J gene: TRBJ2-7
D gene: .
clone size: once
CDR3 DNA: TGTGCCAGCAGCGTAGAAGGGGACCCCTACGAGCAGTACTTC
CDR3 protein: CASSVEGDPYEQYF

V gene: TRBV20-1
J gene: TRBJ2-7
D gene: .
clone size: .
CDR3 DNA: TGCAGTGCTAGAAGAGGGGCAAGCTACGAGCAGTACTTC
CDR3 protein: CSARRGASYEQYF

V gene: TRBV11-2
J gene: TRBJ2-7
D gene: .
clone size: .
CDR3 DNA: TGTGCCAGCAGCGTCGATGGGGGAAAGGGGTTCCACGAGCAGTACTTC
CDR3 protein: CASSVDGGKGFHEQYF

V gene: TRBV19
J gene: TRBJ1-5
D gene: .
clone size: few
CDR3 DNA: TGTGCCGGTAGTTCCGGGGCCGCGAGCAATCAGCCCCAGCATTTT
CDR3 protein: CAGSSGAASNQPQHF

V gene: TRBV5-1
J gene: TRBJ1-3
D gene: .
clone size: .
CDR3 DNA: TGCGCCAGCAGCTTGGACAACCCAGGGACGTCTGGAAACACCATATATTTT
CDR3 protein: CASSLDNPGTSGNTIYF

V gene: TRBV7-9
J gene: TRBJ2-3
D gene: TRBD1
clone size: .
CDR3 DNA: TGTGCCAGCAGCTTATTGGACAGGGTCACAGATACGCAGTATTTT
CDR3 protein: CASSLLDRVTDTQYF

V gene: TRBV2
J gene: TRBJ1-6
D gene: .
clone size: .
CDR3 DNA: TGTGCCAGCAGTGTTAACAGCCGGCAGGGTTCACCCCTCCACTTT
CDR3 protein: CASSVNSRQGSPLHF

V gene: TRBV4-2
J gene: TRBJ2-2
D gene: .
clone size: many
CDR3 DNA: TGTGCCAGCAGCCGGGACGTTCTAGGCACCGGGGAGCTGTTTTTT
CDR3 protein: CASSRDVLGTGELFF

V gene: TRBV5-6
J gene: TRBJ2-3
D gene: TRBD2
clone size: .
CDR3 DNA: TGTGCCAGCAGCTTTTTGGCGGGGGGGGTCACAGATACGCAGTATTTT
CDR3 protein: CASSFLAGGVTDTQYF

V gene: TRBV7-9
J gene: TRBJ1-1
D gene: TRBD1
clone size: few
CDR3 DNA: TGTGCCAGCAGCGTAGAAGACAGGGTCGGAGCTTTCTTT
CDR3 protein: CASSVEDRVGAFF

V gene: TRBV10-3
J gene: TRBJ2-7
D gene: .
clone size: .
CDR3 DNA: TGTGCCATCAGTCAAGACACCTACGAGCAGTACTTC
CDR3 protein: CAISQDTYEQYF

V gene: TRBV20-1
J gene: TRBJ2-7
D gene: .
clone size: few
CDR3 DNA: TGCAGTGCTAGTAGGAGTGCAACCTACGAGCAGTACTTC
CDR3 protein: CSASRSATYEQYF

V gene: TRBV6-6
J gene: TRBJ1-4
D gene: TRBD1
clone size: .
CDR3 DNA: TGTGCCAGCAGTTCTCTCGGGACAGCTAATGAAAAACTGTTTTTT
CDR3 protein: CASSSLGTANEKLFF

V gene: TRBV9
J gene: TRBJ1-4
D gene: TRBD1
clone size: few
CDR3 DNA: TGTGCCAGCAGCCCAACAGGGGCGAATGAAAAACTGTTTTTT
CDR3 protein: CASSPTGANEKLFF

V gene: TRBV20-1
J gene: TRBJ2-7
D gene: .
clone size: .
CDR3 DNA: TGCAGTGCTACCAGACAGGTCTCCTACGAGCAGTACTTC
CDR3 protein: CSATRQVSYEQYF